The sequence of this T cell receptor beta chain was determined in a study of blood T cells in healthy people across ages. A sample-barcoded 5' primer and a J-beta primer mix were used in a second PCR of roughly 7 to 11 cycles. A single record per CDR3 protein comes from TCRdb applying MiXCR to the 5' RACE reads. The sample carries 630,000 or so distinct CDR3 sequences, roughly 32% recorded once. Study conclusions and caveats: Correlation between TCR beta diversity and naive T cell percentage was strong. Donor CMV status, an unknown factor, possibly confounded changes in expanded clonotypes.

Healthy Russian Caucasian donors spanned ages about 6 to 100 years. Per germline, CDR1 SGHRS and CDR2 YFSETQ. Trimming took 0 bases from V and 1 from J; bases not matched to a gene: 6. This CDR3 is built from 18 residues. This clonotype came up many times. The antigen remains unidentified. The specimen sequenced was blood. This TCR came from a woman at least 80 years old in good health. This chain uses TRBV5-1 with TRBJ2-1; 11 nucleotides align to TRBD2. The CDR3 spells CASSLGVRLAGSYNEQFF. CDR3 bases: TGCGCCAGCAGCTTGGGGGTTAGACTAGCGGGGTCCTACAATGAGCAGTTCTTC. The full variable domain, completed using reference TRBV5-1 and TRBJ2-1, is KAGVTQTPRYLIKTRGQQVTLSCSPISGHRSVSWYQQTPGQGLQFLFEYFSETQRNKGNFPGRFSGRQFSNSRSEMNVSTLELGDSALYLCASSLGVRLAGSYNEQFFGPGTRLTVL.